The 7 T cell receptor beta chains below all came from one sample that was sequenced in a study of vaccination effects on CD4 cells after COVID-19. TCRdb's copy holds only in-frame clones and misses some; the assay was immunoSEQ multiplex PCR. The sample yields about 28,000 clones, roughly 80% seen once. Sequencing was preceded by expansion of antigen-specific CD4+ T cells with viral peptide pools in the ViraFEST assay. Scientists isolated CD4+ T cells after an approximately 10-day culture period ended. Of the BNT162b2 and mRNA-1273 vaccines, participants received two doses of one or the other. No antigen has been identified for these receptors. The sample in question was CD4+ T cells from PBMCs cultured with HCoV-NL63 spike peptides, obtained after COVID-19 vaccination. The receptor source for this set is a human donor who received a COVID-19 vaccine.

The chain recombines TRBV19 with TRBJ1-1, with D hard to call. This CDR3 comprises 13 residues. Trimming pared 5 bases from V and 3 bases from J, leaving 10 bases between. Per germline, CDR1 LNHDA and CDR2 SQIVND (reference sequence). CDR3 DNA: TGTGCCAGTAGTGTTAAAGGAGACACTGAAGCTTTCTTT. Translating gives CASSVKGDTEAFF. The entire variable domain, with the rest obtained from reference TRBV19 and TRBJ1-1, is as follows: DGGITQSPKYLFRKEGQNVTLSCEQNLNHDAMYWYRQDPGQGLRLIYYSQIVNDFQKGDIAEGYSVSREKKESFPLTVTSAQKNPTAFYLCASSVKGDTEAFFGQGTRLTVV.

The chain joins TRBV5-8 to TRBJ1-6; perhaps TRBD1 as D (6 bases). The CDR3 is 15 residues long. Trimming cost V 5 bases and J 8 bases, with 17 bases left between them. Germline CDR1 SGHTS, CDR2 YDEGEE. The CDR3 sequence is CASSPSGTQYSPLHF. CDR3 nucleotide sequence: TGTGCCAGCAGTCCATCCGGGACACAGTATTCACCCCTCCACTTT. Using reference TRBV5-8 and TRBJ1-6 for the parts outside the CDR3, the full variable domain is EAGVTQSPTHLIKTRGQQATLRCSPISGHTSVYWYQQALGLGLQFLLWYDEGEERNRGNFPPRFSGRQFPNYSSELNVNALELEDSALYLCASSPSGTQYSPLHFGNGTRLTVT.

This clone has a single count. The chain employs TRBV5-3 and TRBJ2-1, with 10 bases matching TRBD1. TRBV5-3 is noted as an ORF with a role that remains uncertain. The V gene end was trimmed by 2 bases and the J gene end by 9 bases; junction bases not matched to a gene: 11. CDR3 size: 16 residues. CDR3 in amino acids: CARSFGSGTGAPEQFF. For the CDR3, the DNA is TGTGCCAGAAGCTTTGGTTCAGGGACAGGGGCTCCTGAGCAGTTCTTC.

The chain uses TRBV18 and TRBJ2-3; D is possibly TRBD1 (6 bases). V lost 2 bases to trimming and J lost 5 bases, with 17 bases between them. This CDR3 is built from 16 residues. Germline V gene sequence: CDR1 KGHSH, CDR2 LQKENI. CDR3 nucleotide sequence: TGTGCCAGCTCACCATTCAATACAGGGAAGGGAGATACGCAGTATTTT. Residues: CASSPFNTGKGDTQYF.

This rearrangement joins TRBV19 to TRBJ2-3, with D perhaps TRBD1 (6 bases). CDR1 and CDR2 (germline): LNHDA, SQIVND (reference sequence). V was clipped by 5 bases and J by 14 bases, with 20 bases between them. The CDR3 runs 13 residues. In DNA, the CDR3 is TGTGCCAGTAGTCCCGACCTACAGGGTACTCGGTATTTT. This gives the protein CASSPDLQGTRYF.

The chain combines TRBV10-3 with TRBJ1-4; tentatively, D is TRBD1 (5 bases). V lost 8 bases to trimming and J lost 8 bases, with 12 bases between them. The CDR3 length is 12 residues. Germline V gene lookup returns CDR1 ENHRY and CDR2 SYGVKD. The CDR3 region is CAISGGVEKLFF. CDR3 DNA sequence: TGTGCCATCTCGGGGGGAGTAGAAAAACTGTTTTTT.

The J gene is TRBJ1-5, the V gene TRBV30; no definite D call. The CDR3 contains 13 residues. Trimming removed 0 bases at V and 4 bases at J, with 7 bases between. Germline assignment: CDR1 GTSNPN and CDR2 SVGIG (reference sequence). The CDR3 loop is CAWSVTQNQPQHF. CDR3 DNA: TGTGCCTGGAGTGTAACGCAAAATCAGCCCCAGCATTTT. Looking up the rest from reference TRBV30 and TRBJ1-5 gives the full variable domain: SQTIHQWPATLVQPVGSPLSLECTVEGTSNPNLYWYRQAAGRGLQLLFYSVGIGQISSEVPQNLSASRPQDRQFILSSKKLLLSDSGFYLCAWSVTQNQPQHFGDGTRLSIL.